Following are 21 T cell receptor beta chains from one sample sequenced in a study of T-cell reconstitution after alpha-beta-depleted transplantation in children (dated by TCRdb to about 2016). The method was PCR. The sample was run on an Illumina HiSeq 2500. TCR library preparation used molecular barcoding, with unique molecular identifiers applied to normalize quantification of the TCRbeta repertoire. The public reads were run again by TCRdb, first through fastp at Q25 and then through MiXCR, and only productive beta chains were kept. Merged by CDR3 protein, the rows form single entries marked with the most common genes and DNA. This sample comprises 300,000 to 400,000 distinct CDR3 sequences, about an eighth of them detected only once. The leading ten clones occupy roughly 4.3% of the sample. The input for sequencing was PBMCs, taken from the stem cell graft. All receptors derive from a human donor who donated a stem cell graft to a child with Fanconi anemia.

This chain links TRBV27 with TRBJ2-3; either TRBD1 or TRBD2 may fit D (5 bases each). This CDR3 region has 15 residues. CDR1 is MNHEY, CDR2 SMNVEV, per germline (reference sequence). V was clipped by 3 bases and J by 0 bases, with 10 bases between them. CDR3 nucleotides: TGTGCCAGCAGTTTTACGAGGGACAGCACAGATACGCAGTATTTT. Its translation: CASSFTRDSTDTQYF.

This clonotype was counted between two and nine times. The chain couples TRBV7-2 to TRBJ2-3; D not certain. The CDR3 runs 15 residues. Trimming removed 1 base from V and 5 bases from J, with 13 bases in between. CDR1 SGHTA and CDR2 FQGNSA come from the germline V gene. The CDR3 region has the DNA TGTGCCAGCAGCTTAGGCATGATTTTCGGAGATACGCAGTATTTT. Translating gives CASSLGMIFGDTQYF.

This clonotype was seen at least ten times. V is TRBV6-2 or TRBV6-3 and J is TRBJ2-1, with D possibly being TRBD2 (6 bases). The CDR3 sequence is 15 residues long. V was cut by 9 bases and J by 0 bases, with 15 bases left in between. The germline V gene has CDR1 MNHEY and CDR2 SVGEGT. The CDR3 region has the DNA TGTGCCAGATTACTCACCGGGAGCTCCTACAATGAGCAGTTCTTC. It encodes CARLLTGSSYNEQFF.

A few counts support this clonotype. The chain combines TRBV11-2 with TRBJ2-1; D perhaps matches TRBD2 (5 bases). CDR3 length: 12 amino acids. Looked up from germline, CDR1 is SGHAT and CDR2 is FQNNGV. V lost 6 bases, J lost 10 bases, and 13 bases lay in between. CDR3 in amino acids: CASSPAALEQFF. The DNA for the CDR3 is TGTGCCAGCAGTCCAGCGGCGTTGGAGCAGTTCTTC. Using reference TRBV11-2 and TRBJ2-1 for the parts outside the CDR3, the full variable domain is EAGVAQSPRYKIIEKRQSVAFWCNPISGHATLYWYQQILGQGPKLLIQFQNNGVVDDSQLPKDRFSAERLKGVDSTLKIQPAKLEDSAVYLCASSPAALEQFFGPGTRLTVL.

The CDR3 loop is CASSPNPMDTQYF. For the CDR3, the DNA is TGTGCCAGCAGCCCTAACCCCATGGATACGCAGTATTTT. The chain is built from TRBV7-2 and TRBJ2-3; no clear D gene. The CDR3 covers 13 residues. Trimming took off 5 bases at V and 6 bases at J, with 12 bases between the two ends. Germline V lookup: CDR1 SGHTA, CDR2 FQGNSA.

As to this clonotype: Germline and junction disagree at one end, which may indicate a read error. The V call is TRBV29-1, the J call TRBJ2-1; the D gene is possibly TRBD2 (6 bases). The CDR3 runs 12 residues. The germline V gene encodes CDR1 SQVTM and CDR2 ANQGSEA. The CDR3 nucleotides read TGCAGCGTTAGATTGGACTACAGTGAGCAGTTCTTC. Protein: CSVRLDYSEQFF.

This clonotype was observed a few times. V is TRBV30 and J is TRBJ1-5; D is perhaps TRBD1 (5 bases). The CDR3 loop spans 16 amino acids. The ends were cut back, 0 bases at V and 2 bases at J, with 14 bases in the middle. Germline assignment: CDR1 GTSNPN and CDR2 SVGIG (reference sequence). This CDR3 reads CAWSVRGGARNQPQHF. DNA for the CDR3: TGTGCCTGGAGTGTACGGGGAGGGGCTCGCAATCAGCCCCAGCATTTT.

This clonotype was detected only a few times. The rearrangement links TRBV5-5 to TRBJ2-7, with D perhaps matching TRBD1 (6 bases). CDR3 length equals 14 residues. Deletions cut 0 bases from V and 2 bases from J, with 9 bases between. Germline lookup yields CDR1 SGHKS and CDR2 YYEKEE (reference sequence). The CDR3 sequence is CASSLDQGTYEQYV. The CDR3 DNA is TGTGCCAGCAGCTTGGACCAGGGGACCTACGAGCAGTACGTC.

This chain connects TRBV29-1 to TRBJ2-2; TRBD2 might be the D (5 bases). Germline V CDR1 and CDR2: SQVTM, ANQGSEA. Trimming took 6 bases from V and 6 from J, leaving 8 bases between them. The CDR3 spans 11 residues. CDR3 coding DNA: TGCAGCGTACGGGGTGCCGGGGAGCTGTTTTTT. Translation: CSVRGAGELFF.

This clonotype was observed a handful of times. One end of the junction fails to match germline, which may point to a read error. The CDR3 DNA reads TGTACCAGCAGCCGAAGGGGCGCAGGGAAGGCGACGGATCAGCCCCAGCATTTT. Its translation is CTSSRRGAGKATDQPQHF. The rearrangement uses TRBV3-1 and TRBJ1-5, with D perhaps TRBD1 (5 bases). This CDR3 is built from 18 residues. The germline CDR1 and CDR2 sequences are LGHDT and YNNKEL (reference sequence).

This clonotype came up many times. This rearrangement joins TRBV12-3 or TRBV12-4 to TRBJ1-1, with D unresolved. There are 13 residues in the CDR3. V gave up 9 bases and J gave up 2 bases, with 13 bases separating them. The CDR3 region is CASSVSPNTEAFF. DNA for the CDR3: TGTGCCAGTTCAGTAAGTCCAAACACTGAAGCTTTCTTT.

The table lists this clonotype with many counts. The rearrangement uses TRBV6-1 and TRBJ1-2; 7 bases line up with TRBD1. The CDR3 has 15 amino acids. The junction had 9 bases not matched to a gene; V was cut back by 1 base and J by 7 bases. Per germline, CDR1 MNHNS and CDR2 SASEGT. This CDR3 is CASSEVDRASRGYTF. The DNA of the CDR3 is TGTGCCAGCAGTGAAGTTGACAGGGCGTCCCGTGGCTACACCTTC.

This clonotype has only a few counts. The chain recombines TRBV5-6 with TRBJ2-1; maybe TRBD1 (5 bases). Germline loops: CDR1 SGHDT, CDR2 YYEEEE. The CDR3 runs 13 residues. Trimming removed 0 bases from V and 7 bases from J, with 8 bases in between. CDR3 sequence: CASSLVQVNEQFF. The CDR3 DNA reads TGTGCCAGCAGCTTGGTACAGGTTAATGAGCAGTTCTTC.

This clonotype was seen many times. This chain uses TRBV9 with TRBJ1-1; D not certain. With 0 bases removed from V and 4 bases from J, the gap between germline ends came to 7 bases. The CDR3 extends over 13 amino acids. Germline assignment: CDR1 SGDLS and CDR2 YYNGEE. For the CDR3, the DNA is TGTGCCAGCAGCGTAGCTGATGTCACTGAAGCTTTCTTT. This sequence encodes CASSVADVTEAFF.

This clonotype has just a few counts. The chain carries TRBV9 and TRBJ2-2; D unclear. The germline gives CDR1 SGDLS, CDR2 YYNGEE. The V end lost 1 base, the J end lost 4 bases, and 8 bases lay between the germline ends. The CDR3 spans 14 residues. In DNA, the CDR3 is TGTGCCAGCAGCGTAAACAGCTTCACCGGGGAGCTGTTTTTT. Protein: CASSVNSFTGELFF.

The V gene is TRBV5-1, the J gene TRBJ2-1; D call uncertain. CDR3 length: 15 amino acids. Germline V lookup: CDR1 SGHRS, CDR2 YFSETQ. Trimming cost V 2 bases and J 1 base, with 10 bases left between them. CDR3 residues: CASSFKGVSYNEQFF. CDR3 in DNA: TGCGCCAGCAGCTTTAAGGGTGTATCCTACAATGAGCAGTTCTTC.

On this clonotype: The junction shows a germline mismatch at one end, possibly a read error. The chain carries TRBV13 and TRBJ1-2; a weak D match, TRBD1 (6 bases). This CDR3 comprises 17 residues. Germline loops: CDR1 PRHDT, CDR2 FYEKMQ (reference sequence). The CDR3 sequence: CASSLEGVLGAAYDYTF. The CDR3 bases are TGTGCCAGCAGCTTAGAGGGGGTCTTGGGGGCCGCCTATGACTACACCTTC.

This clonotype was recorded many times. The V gene is TRBV20-1, the J gene TRBJ2-3; the match to TRBD1 covers 10 bases. With 4 bases clipped from V and 4 bases from J, the junction kept 5 bases outside the gene matches. CDR3 length: 14 residues. The germline V gene encodes CDR1 DFQATT and CDR2 SNEGSKA (reference sequence). The CDR3 loop is CSATGTGDPDTQYF. The CDR3 nucleotides read TGCAGTGCTACCGGGACAGGGGACCCAGATACGCAGTATTTT.

The chain recombines TRBV4-1 with TRBJ2-2, with D maybe TRBD1 (5 bases). V was pared by 0 bases and J by 4 bases, with 18 bases between. This CDR3 region has 18 residues. Germline V lookup: CDR1 MGHRA, CDR2 YSYEKL. The CDR3 coding sequence is TGCGCCAGCAGCCAAGAAGCGTTAGGGCAGGGAAGCACCGGGGAGCTGTTTTTT. It yields the protein CASSQEALGQGSTGELFF.

This clonotype was recorded many times. The chain links TRBV19 to TRBJ2-2, with D possibly being TRBD2 (6 bases). The germline gives CDR1 LNHDA, CDR2 SQIVND (reference sequence). Trimming took off 7 bases at V and 7 bases at J, with 7 bases between the two ends. The length of the CDR3 is 11 residues. The CDR3 loop reads CASIADGELFF. CDR3 nucleotides: TGTGCCAGTATAGCGGACGGGGAGCTGTTTTTT. Full variable domain (remainder filled in from reference TRBV19 and TRBJ2-2): DGGITQSPKYLFRKEGQNVTLSCEQNLNHDAMYWYRQDPGQGLRLIYYSQIVNDFQKGDIAEGYSVSREKKESFPLTVTSAQKNPTAFYLCASIADGELFFGEGSRLTVL.

This clonotype appeared many times. Written as DNA, the CDR3 is TGTGCCAGCAGGCAGATCAGGGACGCGGAGACTGAAGCTTTCTTT. It specifies CASRQIRDAETEAFF. The chain joins TRBV12-3 or TRBV12-4 to TRBJ1-1; tentative D call: TRBD1 (5 bases). The CDR3 is 15 amino acids. V lost 6 bases, J lost 5 bases, and 19 bases lay in between.